This T cell receptor beta chain is drawn from a study of T cells after yellow fever vaccination. For this clonotype: As yet, its antigen is unknown.

CDR3 length equals 11 residues. Germline loops: CDR1 LGHNA, CDR2 YNFKEQ. V was trimmed by 0 bases and J by 10 bases, leaving 4 bases between them. TCR cDNA, made by 5'RACE template switching, carried an added universal primer site and UMIs. TCRdb reprocessed the 5' RACE reads via MiXCR and lists one record per CDR3 protein. The table shows some 350,000 distinct CDR3 sequences, with over 5% occurring only once. Notes on the study in general: Abundant contaminating clonotypes from the bulk population could appear in FACS-sorted repertoires. Only a small proportion of the clonotypes turned up in both the CD4 and the CD8 compartments, likely arising from convergent recombination.

The receptor was isolated from a man aged 30 to 45 who received the YFV17D yellow fever vaccine. This sample comprised PBMCs, obtained 5 days after the yellow fever booster vaccination. This chain joins TRBV4-2 and TRBJ2-4; D is ambiguous. The CDR3 loop reads CASSQEEIQYF. For the CDR3, the DNA is TGTGCCAGCAGCCAAGAAGAAATTCAGTACTTC.